Listed here are 28 T cell receptor beta chains from one sample, sequenced in a study of blood T cell repertoires in COVID-19. Sequenced by immunoSEQ multiplex PCR; TCRdb stores in-frame clones only, minus some. This sample has 150,000 to 200,000 clones; more than 80% occur once, and the top ten carry 0.5% to 0.55%. Material for sequencing was peripheral blood. These receptor sequences come from a man aged 50-59 years with acute or convalescent COVID-19.

J is TRBJ2-7 and V is TRBV7-2, with a weak D call TRBD2 (6 bases). This CDR3 comprises 15 residues. V shed 4 bases and J shed 2 bases, with 15 bases lying between them. Germline V gene sequence: CDR1 SGHTA, CDR2 FQGNSA. This chain's CDR3 is CASSWGSRGAYEQYV. Written as DNA, the CDR3 is TGTGCCAGCAGCTGGGGTTCGCGGGGTGCCTACGAGCAGTACGTC.

CDR3 loop: CASSPTWVAAKNTEAFF. The CDR3 region has the DNA TGTGCCAGCAGCCCGACTTGGGTGGCAGCTAAGAACACTGAAGCTTTCTTT. The chain employs TRBV7-9 and TRBJ1-1; D is unresolved. Germline assignment: CDR1 SEHNR and CDR2 FQNEAQ (reference sequence). Trimming shortened V by 5 bases and J by 1 base, and 20 bases separated the two germline ends. The CDR3 is 17 amino acids.

The chain uses TRBV29-1 and TRBJ2-7, with 7 bases identical to TRBD2. Germline-derived CDR1 and CDR2 are SQVTM and ANQGSEA. Losses at the gene ends were 2 bases for V and 4 bases for J; bases not matched to a gene: 2. The CDR3 totals 12 residues. For the CDR3, the DNA is TGCAGCGTTGAAACTAGCGCGTACGAGCAGTACTTC. Its translation is CSVETSAYEQYF.

The chain uses TRBV4-3 and TRBJ1-3, with D unresolved. V dropped 1 base and J dropped 3 bases, with 13 bases sitting between them. Germline lookup yields CDR1 LGHNA and CDR2 YSLEER. The CDR3 totals 16 residues. The CDR3 DNA follows: TGCGCCAGCAGCCAAGGTGGCGGCCACGATGGAAACACCATATATTTT. Encoded protein: CASSQGGGHDGNTIYF.

This chain joins TRBV10-3 and TRBJ1-2; 10 bases are a match to TRBD1. CDR1 is ENHRY, CDR2 SYGVKD, per germline. The CDR3 is 15 amino acids. J lost 4 bases, V lost 3 bases, and 5 bases had no gene match. CDR3 in DNA: TGTGCCATCAGTGAAGGGACAGGGGTTCCCTATGGCTACACCTTC. Translating gives CAISEGTGVPYGYTF.

CDR3 sequence (DNA): TGTGCCAGCAGTTACTCGGACGGGGGCGAGCAGTACTTC. This translates into CASSYSDGGEQYF. V is TRBV6-5 and J is TRBJ2-7; D perhaps matches TRBD2 (6 bases). The CDR3 runs to 13 residues. Germline V gene data show CDR1 as MNHEY and CDR2 as SVGAGI. The V end lost 0 bases, the J end lost 6 bases, and 9 bases lay between the germline ends.

The rearrangement uses TRBV29-1 and TRBJ2-1, with no clear D. CDR1 and CDR2 (germline): SQVTM, ANQGSEA. The CDR3 spans 12 residues. With 0 bases removed from V and 8 bases from J, the gap between germline ends came to 8 bases. CDR3 bases: TGCAGCGTTGAAGATAATCGGGATGAGCAGTTCTTC. Protein sequence: CSVEDNRDEQFF.

The V call is TRBV5-4, the J call TRBJ1-3; the D gene is possibly TRBD1 (5 bases). The V and J ends lost 1 base and 2 bases respectively, with 10 bases between them. CDR1 SGHNT and CDR2 YYREEE come from the germline V gene (reference sequence). The CDR3 is 15 residues long. The CDR3 is CASSLRGAAGNTIYF. The CDR3 region has the DNA TGTGCCAGCAGCTTGAGGGGTGCTGCTGGAAACACCATATATTTT.

The genes are TRBV18 and TRBJ2-7; the match to TRBD2 covers 8 bases. This CDR3 has 16 residues. Unmatched junction bases numbered 11, after V lost 3 bases and J lost 4 bases. The V gene's germline CDR1 is KGHSH and CDR2 LQKENI. Here the CDR3 DNA reads TGTGCCAGCTCACCTGCCCTGGGACTAGGGGGTTACGAGCAGTACTTC. Translation gives CASSPALGLGGYEQYF. Filled out from reference TRBV18 and TRBJ2-7, the complete variable domain reads NAGVMQNPRHLVRRRGQEARLRCSPMKGHSHVYWYRQLPEEGLKFMVYLQKENIIDESGMPKERFSAEFPKEGPSILRIQQVVRGDSAAYFCASSPALGLGGYEQYFGPGTRLTVT.

This clone came up a few times. The chain is built from TRBV20-1 and TRBJ1-5, with TRBD1 as a possible D gene (6 bases). The CDR3 totals 13 residues. Trimming stripped 3 bases from V and 3 bases from J, with 9 bases between. Germline CDR1 is DFQATT and CDR2 is SNEGSKA (reference sequence). The CDR3 protein is CSASGQINQPQHF. The CDR3 DNA sequence: TGCAGTGCTAGTGGACAGATCAATCAGCCCCAGCATTTT.

This clone has more than one count but fewer than ten. The chain employs TRBV28 and TRBJ1-5; D not resolved. The CDR3 sequence is 12 residues long. V lost 3 bases and J 4 bases, leaving 4 bases between the germline ends. Looked up from germline, CDR1 is MDHEN and CDR2 is SYDVKM. CDR3: CASSFQNQPQHF. The DNA for the CDR3 is TGTGCCAGCAGTTTTCAAAATCAGCCCCAGCATTTT.

The chain employs TRBV6-5 and TRBJ2-7, with D possibly matching TRBD2 (6 bases). The CDR3 has 13 amino acids. Germline V gene lookup returns CDR1 MNHEY and CDR2 SVGAGI. V lost 6 bases, J lost 7 bases, and 16 bases lay in between. The DNA for the CDR3 is TGTGCCAGCAGGGGTACAGCGGGTGTAGAGCAGTACTTC. It is translated as CASRGTAGVEQYF.

The chain recombines TRBV19 with TRBJ1-4, with 7 bases fitting TRBD1. Per germline, CDR1 LNHDA and CDR2 SQIVND (reference sequence). The CDR3 is 14 amino acids. The V and J ends lost 5 bases and 5 bases, in that order; junction bases with no gene match: 5. CDR3 amino acids: CASSSSGQNEKLFF. CDR3 DNA: TGTGCCAGTAGTTCCTCGGGACAGAATGAAAAACTGTTTTTT.

This clone was picked up one time. This sequence joins TRBV6-2 or TRBV6-3 and TRBJ2-1; TRBD1 matches 9 bases. V lost 4 bases to trimming and J lost 8 bases; unmatched junction nucleotides: 9. This CDR3 is 15 amino acids long. Germline V gene lookup returns CDR1 MNHEY and CDR2 SVGEGT. The CDR3 here is CASSSPPTGGHEQFF. In DNA, the CDR3 is TGTGCCAGCAGTTCCCCCCCCACAGGGGGCCATGAGCAGTTCTTC.

This clone was found once. The chain has TRBV9 and TRBJ2-1; tentative D call: TRBD2 (6 bases). The V end was cut by 9 bases, the J end by 8 bases, with 18 bases between. The CDR3 has 13 amino acids. Germline V CDR1 and CDR2: SGDLS, YYNGEE. The CDR3 DNA reads TGTGCCACCAGTACGGGAGAAGGGGATGAGCAGTTCTTC. Encoded protein: CATSTGEGDEQFF.

The rearrangement links TRBV6-5 to TRBJ2-5; a weak D match, TRBD2 (5 bases). The germline V gene encodes CDR1 MNHEY and CDR2 SVGAGI. V was shortened by 2 bases and J by 4 bases, with 17 bases between the two germline ends. The CDR3 is 16 amino acids. This chain's CDR3 is CASSYRAAGLRETQYF. CDR3 DNA: TGTGCCAGCAGTTACCGGGCCGCGGGCCTTCGAGAGACCCAGTACTTC.

Note on this clone: At the DNA level, this CDR3 is encoded by other sequences in the same sample as well. The J gene is TRBJ2-5, the V gene TRBV7-9, with D maybe TRBD1 (6 bases). CDR3 length: 15 residues. The V gene lost 0 bases and the J gene lost 2 bases, with 10 bases spanning the gap. CDR1 is SEHNR, CDR2 FQNEAQ, per germline (reference sequence). CDR3 protein: CASSLARTDQETQYF. The CDR3 DNA reads TGTGCCAGCAGCTTAGCCCGGACAGATCAAGAGACCCAGTACTTC.

The chain is built from TRBV19 and TRBJ2-3; 8 bases agree with TRBD2. The CDR3 runs to 15 residues. Trimming took 5 bases from V and 2 from J; bases not matched to a gene: 6. The germline CDR1 and CDR2 sequences are LNHDA and SQIVND (reference sequence). The CDR3 nucleotides read TGTGCCAGTAGTTTGAGACTAGCGAACACAGATACGCAGTATTTT. Protein: CASSLRLANTDTQYF.

The V call is TRBV25-1, the J call TRBJ2-5, with a tentative D call TRBD1 (6 bases). Germline V gene sequence: CDR1 MGHDK, CDR2 SYGVNS. The CDR3 is made up of 16 amino acids. The V end lost 6 bases, the J end lost 2 bases, and 19 bases lay between the germline ends. As DNA, the CDR3 is TGTGCCAGCAGCCCACCCCGGGACGGGACACAAGAGACCCAGTACTTC. Translation gives CASSPPRDGTQETQYF.

The CDR3 is CASSVAPGGREQYF. The CDR3 DNA reads TGTGCCAGCAGCGTAGCCCCAGGGGGTCGAGAGCAGTACTTC. The genes are TRBV9 and TRBJ2-7; TRBD1 agrees at 7 bases. The CDR3 length is 14 residues. V lost 0 bases and J lost 7; bases outside the gene matches: 7. CDR1 and CDR2 from the germline V gene are SGDLS and YYNGEE.

This chain joins TRBV6-5 and TRBJ2-1, with D possibly being TRBD2 (6 bases). The CDR3 contains 13 residues. CDR1 is MNHEY and CDR2 is SVGAGI in the germline V gene. Trimming stripped 4 bases from V and 10 bases from J, with 14 bases between. The CDR3 spells CASSSSLGREQFF. The CDR3 bases are TGTGCCAGCAGTTCTTCCTTGGGGAGGGAGCAGTTCTTC.

The chain recombines TRBV5-1 with TRBJ1-3, with D hard to call. With 5 bases removed from V and 0 bases from J, the gap between germline ends came to 6 bases. Germline values: CDR1 SGHRS, CDR2 YFSETQ. This CDR3 comprises 13 residues. Here the CDR3 DNA reads TGCGCCAGCAGTGTCGGCTCTGGAAACACCATATATTTT. Amino acid sequence: CASSVGSGNTIYF.

The rearrangement joins TRBV24-1 to TRBJ1-4, with D hard to call. The CDR3 has 12 amino acids. Per the germline V gene, CDR1 is KGHDR and CDR2 is SFDVKD. The V gene lost 4 bases and the J gene lost 8 bases, with 7 bases spanning the gap. CDR3 sequence: CATSDFGEKLFF. The CDR3 coding sequence is TGTGCCACCAGTGACTTTGGCGAAAAACTGTTTTTT.

This chain joins TRBV6-2 or TRBV6-3 and TRBJ2-1; D is perhaps TRBD1 (5 bases). Germline-derived CDR1 and CDR2 are MNHEY and SVGEGT. Trimming removed 4 bases from V and 0 bases from J, with 7 bases in between. The CDR3 contains 14 residues. The CDR3 here is CASSLGRSYNEQFF. For the CDR3, the DNA is TGTGCCAGCAGTTTGGGGCGCTCCTACAATGAGCAGTTCTTC.

The chain joins TRBV23-1 to TRBJ2-2, with 7 bases that match TRBD2. TRBV23-1 is reported as an ORF; its role is uncertain. The CDR3 is 14 residues long. With 7 bases clipped from V and 7 bases from J, the junction kept 9 bases outside the gene matches. The CDR3: CASTAPGRGGELFF. CDR3 sequence (DNA): TGCGCCAGCACCGCACCGGGGAGGGGCGGGGAGCTGTTTTTT.

The chain carries TRBV24-1 and TRBJ2-1, with D perhaps matching TRBD2 (6 bases). Germline CDR1 reads KGHDR; CDR2 reads SFDVKD. This CDR3 spans 13 amino acids. V was clipped by 9 bases and J by 10 bases, with 18 bases between them. The CDR3 spells CATGPLPGDEQFF. CDR3 in DNA: TGTGCCACCGGACCCCTTCCGGGGGACGAGCAGTTCTTC.

The rearrangement uses TRBV3-1 (or the pseudogene TRBV3-2) and TRBJ2-4; D unclear. The CDR3 is 11 residues long. CDR1 is LGHDT, CDR2 YNNKEL, per germline (reference sequence). The V end lost 3 bases, the J end lost 6 bases, and 3 bases lay between the germline ends. The CDR3 DNA follows: TGTGCCAGCAGCCAGGCAAACATTCAGTACTTC. Translating gives CASSQANIQYF.

There are a few counts of this clone. The V and J genes are TRBV6-5 and TRBJ2-2; maybe TRBD2 (5 bases). The length of the CDR3 is 14 residues. Germline assignment: CDR1 MNHEY and CDR2 SVGAGI. V gave up 7 bases and J gave up 8 bases, with 17 bases separating them. This chain's CDR3 is CASTKRADLGELFF. CDR3 coding DNA: TGTGCCAGCACCAAAAGGGCGGACTTAGGGGAGCTGTTTTTT.